A single sample gave rise to the 24 T cell receptor beta chains below, sequenced in a study of OX40 agonist ivuxolimab in advanced cancers. Clones were sequenced by immunoSEQ multiplex PCR, and TCRdb holds only the in-frame ones, with some missing. The repertoire holds just over 90,000 clones, with 92% as singletons. Specimen: CD4+ or CD8+ T cells sorted from blood, collected in a trial of the OX40 agonist ivuxolimab. The receptors were gathered from an adult with an advanced solid tumor such as melanoma, head and neck, liver or kidney cancer.

Regarding this clone: In the same sample, other DNA sequences code for this CDR3. The V gene is TRBV7-2, the J gene TRBJ2-2; 8 bases are shared with TRBD2. This CDR3 spans 15 amino acids. The germline V gene encodes CDR1 SGHTA and CDR2 FQGNSA. V shed 8 bases and J 6 bases; nucleotides not matched to a gene: 11. CDR3 amino acids: CASGAGGYLSGELFF. The CDR3 DNA follows: TGTGCCAGCGGGGCGGGGGGCTATCTTTCCGGGGAGCTGTTTTTT.

The V gene is TRBV5-1, the J gene TRBJ1-2; possible D gene TRBD1, 5 bases. Trimming cost V 0 bases and J 1 base, with 10 bases left between them. The CDR3 contains 15 residues. CDR1 is SGHRS, CDR2 YFSETQ, per germline. The CDR3 is CASSLAGYGNYGYTF. In DNA, the CDR3 is TGCGCCAGCAGCTTGGCAGGGTATGGTAACTATGGCTACACCTTC.

The chain recombines TRBV12-5 with TRBJ1-5; D not certain. The CDR3 sequence is 13 residues long. V was shortened by 0 bases and J by 7 bases, with 7 bases between the two germline ends. The germline CDR1 and CDR2 sequences are LGHNT and FRNRAP. The CDR3 sequence is CASGLVLDQPQHF. In DNA, the CDR3 is TGTGCTAGTGGTTTGGTACTTGACCAGCCCCAGCATTTT.

J is TRBJ1-6 and V is TRBV6-5, with TRBD1 matching 10 bases. The CDR3 runs 16 residues. V dropped 4 bases and J dropped 8; count of bases not matched to a gene: 8. CDR1 and CDR2 from the germline V gene are MNHEY and SVGAGI. CDR3 loop: CASSLGQGLFYSPLHF. CDR3 bases: TGTGCCAGCAGTTTGGGACAGGGGCTTTTTTATTCACCCCTCCACTTT.

The chain has TRBV5-4 and TRBJ1-4; 7 bases agree with TRBD1. CDR1 is SGHNT and CDR2 is YYREEE in the germline V gene (reference sequence). J gave up 8 bases and V 5 bases, and 9 bases lay outside the gene matches. This CDR3 is 14 amino acids long. The CDR3 reads CASSFRGTEEKLFF. The CDR3 DNA reads as TGTGCCAGCAGTTTTCGCGGGACAGAAGAAAAACTGTTTTTT.

The rearrangement links TRBV12-5 to TRBJ2-5, with 12 bases aligning to TRBD2. Germline V gene sequence: CDR1 LGHNT, CDR2 FRNRAP. This CDR3 spans 17 amino acids. Unmatched junction bases numbered 9, after V lost 4 bases and J lost 3 bases. In DNA form, the CDR3 reads TGTGCTAGTGGTTCACTTCCCACTAGCGGGGGGAAAGAGACCCAGTACTTC. Translation: CASGSLPTSGGKETQYF.

The CDR3 loop reads CASSFGGRNEKLFF. The CDR3 coding sequence is TGTGCCAGCAGTTTCGGCGGGCGGAATGAAAAACTGTTTTTT. This chain uses TRBV27 with TRBJ1-4, with unresolved D. CDR3 length equals 14 residues. Germline CDR1 is MNHEY and CDR2 is SMNVEV (reference sequence). Trimming shortened V by 3 bases and J by 5 bases, and 10 bases separated the two germline ends.

Of note for this clone: Relative to the germline gene, one junction end is altered; a read error may explain this. The chain has TRBV7-7 and TRBJ2-1, with D uncertain. Germline V gene sequence: CDR1 SSHAT, CDR2 FNYEAQ (reference sequence). The CDR3 contains 13 residues. In DNA form, the CDR3 reads TGTGCTAGCAGCTTAAGTGGCTACAATGAGCAGTTCTTC. Translation gives CASSLSGYNEQFF. Filled out from reference TRBV7-7 and TRBJ2-1, the complete variable domain reads GAGVSQSPRYKVTKRGQDVTLRCDPISSHATLYWYQQALGQGPEFLTYFNYEAQPDKSGLPSDRFSAERPEGSISTLTIQRTEQRDSAMYRCASSLSGYNEQFFGPGTRLTVL.

The CDR3 here is CASSAPDSPYEQYF. CDR3 sequence (DNA): TGTGCCAGCAGCGCCCCTGACTCCCCCTACGAGCAGTACTTC. This chain connects TRBV7-2 to TRBJ2-7; no reliable D call. CDR3 length: 14 residues. CDR1 is SGHTA, CDR2 FQGNSA, per germline. V shed 5 bases and J shed 2 bases, with 13 bases lying between them. Variable domain in full (rest from reference TRBV7-2 and TRBJ2-7): GAGVSQSPSNKVTEKGKDVELRCDPISGHTALYWYRQSLGQGLEFLIYFQGNSAPDKSGLPSDRFSAERTGGSVSTLTIQRTQQEDSAVYLCASSAPDSPYEQYFGPGTRLTVT.

This chain joins TRBV19 and TRBJ1-5, with a possible D match to TRBD1 (6 bases). Germline V gene data show CDR1 as LNHDA and CDR2 as SQIVND (reference sequence). This CDR3 region has 15 residues. V was trimmed by 3 bases and J by 5 bases, leaving 14 bases between them. The CDR3 DNA is TGTGCCAGTAGTATCACAGGGCGTGGGGATCAGCCCCAGCATTTT. It specifies CASSITGRGDQPQHF.

The chain links TRBV5-5 to TRBJ1-1; a possible D gene is TRBD1 (6 bases). Germline CDR1 reads SGHKS; CDR2 reads YYEKEE (reference sequence). Trimming left V 2 bases short and J 0 bases short, with 11 bases between. This CDR3 is built from 15 residues. CDR3 residues: CASSLRGVMNTEAFF. The CDR3 bases are TGTGCCAGCAGCTTAAGGGGGGTCATGAACACTGAAGCTTTCTTT.

The chain combines TRBV14 with TRBJ2-7; D ambiguous. With 1 base removed from V and 6 bases from J, the gap between germline ends came to 19 bases. CDR1 is SGHDN and CDR2 is FVKESK in the germline V gene. This CDR3 comprises 16 residues. The CDR3: CASSQGRTRAVGEQYF. The CDR3 coding sequence is TGTGCCAGCAGCCAAGGAAGAACACGGGCGGTCGGCGAGCAGTACTTC.

V and J are TRBV27 and TRBJ1-2; the D is unclear. Trimming cost V 2 bases and J 1 base, with 5 bases left between them. Germline V gene data show CDR1 as MNHEY and CDR2 as SMNVEV (reference sequence). The CDR3 sequence is 13 residues long. The CDR3 DNA is TGTGCCAGCAGTTTAGGTTTTAACTATGGCTACACCTTC. Translated, it gives CASSLGFNYGYTF.

The count of this clone is one. This chain links TRBV27 with TRBJ1-5; D unclear. Germline-derived CDR1 and CDR2 are MNHEY and SMNVEV (reference sequence). V was cut by 0 bases and J by 0 bases, with 3 bases left in between. The CDR3 length is 14 residues. The CDR3 loop reads CASSLSNSNQPQHF. Written as DNA, the CDR3 is TGTGCCAGCAGTTTATCGAATAGCAATCAGCCCCAGCATTTT.

The chain joins TRBV9 to TRBJ2-1; D unclear. Germline CDR1 SGDLS, CDR2 YYNGEE. The length of the CDR3 is 13 residues. V lost 1 base, J lost 4 bases, and 6 bases lay in between. The CDR3 DNA reads TGTGCCAGCAGCGTAAGCCAGTACAATGAGCAGTTCTTC. Protein sequence: CASSVSQYNEQFF.

In its sample, this clone was seen once. V gene TRBV4-3 combines with J gene TRBJ2-2, with TRBD1 matching over 8 bases. Germline V gene data show CDR1 as LGHNA and CDR2 as YSLEER. The CDR3 is 20 residues long. V shed 0 bases, J shed 5 bases, and the junction held 17 bases outside the gene matches. CDR3 amino acids: CASSQDERQGIGSWTGELFF. In nucleotides, the CDR3 is TGCGCCAGCAGCCAAGATGAAAGACAGGGGATAGGGAGTTGGACCGGGGAGCTGTTTTTT.

The chain uses TRBV6-5 and TRBJ1-2; 8 bases fit TRBD1. This CDR3 region has 15 residues. With V trimmed by 6 bases and J by 2 bases, 8 bases remained unmatched. Germline V gene lookup returns CDR1 MNHEY and CDR2 SVGAGI. CDR3 loop: CASSPGQGWNYGYTF. DNA for the CDR3: TGTGCCAGCAGCCCCGGACAGGGTTGGAACTATGGCTACACCTTC.

By its share, this clone is medium-sized. Distinct nucleotide sequences in the sample also encode this CDR3. The chain links TRBV27 to TRBJ2-5; D may be TRBD1 (5 bases). Germline V gives CDR1 MNHEY, CDR2 SMNVEV (reference sequence). Trimming removed 2 bases at V and 5 bases at J, with 9 bases between. The CDR3 is made up of 13 amino acids. CDR3 region: CASSLGARETQYF. The CDR3 DNA reads as TGTGCCAGCAGTTTAGGGGCGCGGGAGACCCAGTACTTC.

The chain combines TRBV9 with TRBJ2-7; 7 bases are shared with TRBD1. This CDR3 has 13 residues. CDR1 and CDR2 (germline): SGDLS, YYNGEE. The V segment lost 0 bases and the J segment 4 bases; nucleotides outside the gene matches: 1. The CDR3 bases are TGTGCCAGCAGCGTAGCGACAGGGTACGAGCAGTACTTC. It codes for CASSVATGYEQYF.

The V call is TRBV28, the J call TRBJ2-1; 8 nucleotides align to TRBD2. The germline gives CDR1 MDHEN, CDR2 SYDVKM. The trim removed 3 bases at V and 10 bases at J, leaving 8 bases unmatched. The CDR3 is 14 amino acids. The CDR3, as DNA: TGTGCCAGCAGTTTGGGGGGACTAGGCGCGGAGCAGTTCTTC. This translates into CASSLGGLGAEQFF. The complete variable domain, with remaining parts taken from reference TRBV28 and TRBJ2-1, reads DVKVTQSSRYLVKRTGEKVFLECVQDMDHENMFWYRQDPGLGLRLIYFSYDVKMKEKGDIPEGYSVSREKKERFSLILESASTNQTSMYLCASSLGGLGAEQFFGPGTRLTVL.

The rearrangement links TRBV28 to TRBJ2-7; D may match TRBD1 or TRBD2 (5 bases each). The V gene lost 3 bases and the J gene lost 5 bases, with 14 bases spanning the gap. CDR1 and CDR2 (germline): MDHEN, SYDVKM. The CDR3 covers 14 residues. Here the CDR3 reads CASSFREKIHEQYF. DNA of the CDR3: TGTGCCAGCAGTTTCAGGGAGAAGATCCACGAGCAGTACTTC.

The chain combines TRBV29-1 with TRBJ2-1; D call uncertain. This CDR3 is 8 amino acids long. Germline V lookup: CDR1 SQVTM, CDR2 ANQGSEA. The ends were cut back, 7 bases at V and 8 bases at J, with 3 bases in the middle. The CDR3 reads CSADEQFF. In DNA form, the CDR3 reads TGCAGCGCCGATGAGCAGTTCTTC.

This chain links TRBV6-5 with TRBJ2-3, with 7 bases matching TRBD1. This CDR3 has 13 residues. Germline V gene data show CDR1 as MNHEY and CDR2 as SVGAGI. J lost 4 bases, V lost 6 bases, and 4 bases had no gene match. CDR3 sequence: CASSQGVADTQYF. The CDR3 nucleotides are TGTGCCAGCAGCCAGGGGGTGGCAGATACGCAGTATTTT.

The V call is TRBV4-1, the J call TRBJ2-7; TRBD1 matches at 11 bases. After removal of 6 bases from V and 5 bases from J, the junction contained 3 bases not matched to a gene. The CDR3 covers 13 residues. Germline V gene sequence: CDR1 MGHRA, CDR2 YSYEKL. The CDR3 coding sequence is TGCGCCAGCAGGGGACAGGGGGATAACGAGCAGTACTTC. Translated: CASRGQGDNEQYF.